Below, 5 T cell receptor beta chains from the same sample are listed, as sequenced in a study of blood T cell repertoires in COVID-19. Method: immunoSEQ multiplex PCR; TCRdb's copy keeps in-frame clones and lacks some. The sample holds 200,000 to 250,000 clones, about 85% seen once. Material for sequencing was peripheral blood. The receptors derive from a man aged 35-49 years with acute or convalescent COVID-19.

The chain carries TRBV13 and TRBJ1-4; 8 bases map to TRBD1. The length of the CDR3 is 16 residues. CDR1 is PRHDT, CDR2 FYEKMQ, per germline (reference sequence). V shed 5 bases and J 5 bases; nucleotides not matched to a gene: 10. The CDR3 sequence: CASSPKHGDRNEKLFF. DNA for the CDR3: TGTGCCAGCAGCCCGAAGCATGGGGACAGGAATGAAAAACTGTTTTTT.

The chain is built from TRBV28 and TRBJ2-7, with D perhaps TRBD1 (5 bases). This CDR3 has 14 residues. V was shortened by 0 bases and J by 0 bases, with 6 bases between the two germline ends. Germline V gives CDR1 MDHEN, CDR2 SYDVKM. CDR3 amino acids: CASSLWDTSYEQYF. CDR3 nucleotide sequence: TGTGCCAGCAGTTTATGGGACACCTCCTACGAGCAGTACTTC.

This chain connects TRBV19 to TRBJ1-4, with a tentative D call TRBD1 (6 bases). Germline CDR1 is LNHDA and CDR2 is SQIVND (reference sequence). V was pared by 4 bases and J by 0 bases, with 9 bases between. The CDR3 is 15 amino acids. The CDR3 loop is CASSTTGATNEKLFF. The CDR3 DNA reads TGTGCCAGTAGTACGACAGGCGCAACTAATGAAAAACTGTTTTTT.

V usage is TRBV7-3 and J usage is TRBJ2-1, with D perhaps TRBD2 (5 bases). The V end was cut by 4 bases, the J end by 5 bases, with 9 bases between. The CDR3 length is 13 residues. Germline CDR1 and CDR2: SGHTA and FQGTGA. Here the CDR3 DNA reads TGTGCCAGCAGCTCCACTAGGGACAATGAGCAGTTCTTC. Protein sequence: CASSSTRDNEQFF.

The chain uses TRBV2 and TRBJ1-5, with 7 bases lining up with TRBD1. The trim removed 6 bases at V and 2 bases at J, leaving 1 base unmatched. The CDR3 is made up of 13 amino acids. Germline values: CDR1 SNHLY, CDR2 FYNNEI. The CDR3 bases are TGTGCCAGCAGCGGGACAGGCAATCAGCCCCAGCATTTT. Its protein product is CASSGTGNQPQHF.